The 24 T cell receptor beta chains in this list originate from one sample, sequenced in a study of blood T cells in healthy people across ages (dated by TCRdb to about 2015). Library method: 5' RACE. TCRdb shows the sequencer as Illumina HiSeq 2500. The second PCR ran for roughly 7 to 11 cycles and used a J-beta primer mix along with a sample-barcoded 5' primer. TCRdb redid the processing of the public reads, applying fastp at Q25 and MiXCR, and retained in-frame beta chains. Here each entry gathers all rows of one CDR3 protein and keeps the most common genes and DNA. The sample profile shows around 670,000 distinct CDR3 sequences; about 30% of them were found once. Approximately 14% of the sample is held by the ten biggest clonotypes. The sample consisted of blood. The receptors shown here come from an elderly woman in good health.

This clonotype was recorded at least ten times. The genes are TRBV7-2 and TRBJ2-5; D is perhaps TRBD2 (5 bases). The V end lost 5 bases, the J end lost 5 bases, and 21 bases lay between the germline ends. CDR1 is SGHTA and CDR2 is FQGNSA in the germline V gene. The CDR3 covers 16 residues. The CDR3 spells CASSQVGRVRRETQYF. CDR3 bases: TGTGCCAGCAGCCAAGTAGGACGCGTAAGGAGGGAGACCCAGTACTTC. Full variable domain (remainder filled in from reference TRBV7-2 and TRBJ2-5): GAGVSQSPSNKVTEKGKDVELRCDPISGHTALYWYRQSLGQGLEFLIYFQGNSAPDKSGLPSDRFSAERTGGSVSTLTIQRTQQEDSAVYLCASSQVGRVRRETQYFGPGTRLLVL.

For the CDR3, the DNA is TGTGCCAGCAGTTTAACAGGGGGCTCGGAGACCCAGTACTTC. It yields the protein CASSLTGGSETQYF. V usage is TRBV28 and J usage is TRBJ2-7, with 9 bases matching TRBD1. The closer fit of TRBJ2-5 to the DNA end suggests the J call may be wrong. Per germline, CDR1 MDHEN and CDR2 SYDVKM. The CDR3 loop spans 14 amino acids.

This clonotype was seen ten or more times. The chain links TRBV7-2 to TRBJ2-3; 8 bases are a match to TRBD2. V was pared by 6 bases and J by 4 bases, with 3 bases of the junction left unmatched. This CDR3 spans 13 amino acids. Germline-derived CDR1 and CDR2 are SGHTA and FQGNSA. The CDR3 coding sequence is TGTGCCAGCAGTTATAGCGGGGCAGATACGCAGTATTTT. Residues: CASSYSGADTQYF.

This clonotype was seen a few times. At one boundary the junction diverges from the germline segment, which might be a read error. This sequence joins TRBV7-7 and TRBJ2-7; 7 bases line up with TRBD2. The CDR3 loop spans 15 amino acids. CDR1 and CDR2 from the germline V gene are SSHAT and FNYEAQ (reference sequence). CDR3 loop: CASSLTSGVPGEQYF. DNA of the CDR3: TGTGCTAGCAGCTTAACCAGCGGGGTACCCGGTGAGCAGTACTTC. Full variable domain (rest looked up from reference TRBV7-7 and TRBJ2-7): GAGVSQSPRYKVTKRGQDVTLRCDPISSHATLYWYQQALGQGPEFLTYFNYEAQPDKSGLPSDRFSAERPEGSISTLTIQRTEQRDSAMYRCASSLTSGVPGEQYFGPGTRLTVT.

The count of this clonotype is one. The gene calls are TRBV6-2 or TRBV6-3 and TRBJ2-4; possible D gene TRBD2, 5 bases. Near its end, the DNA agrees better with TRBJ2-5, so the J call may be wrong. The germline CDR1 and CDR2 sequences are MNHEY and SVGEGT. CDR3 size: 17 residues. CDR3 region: CASSYQKGSGFKETQYF. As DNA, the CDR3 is TGTGCCAGCAGTTACCAAAAAGGATCGGGGTTCAAAGAGACCCAGTACTTC.

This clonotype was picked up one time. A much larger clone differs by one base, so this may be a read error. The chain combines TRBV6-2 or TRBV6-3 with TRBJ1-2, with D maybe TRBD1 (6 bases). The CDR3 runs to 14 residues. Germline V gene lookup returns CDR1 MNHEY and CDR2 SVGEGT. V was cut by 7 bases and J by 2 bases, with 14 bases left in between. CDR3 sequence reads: CASNSGDRNYGYTF. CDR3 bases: TGTGCCAGCAATAGCGGCGACAGGAACTATGGCTACACCTTC.

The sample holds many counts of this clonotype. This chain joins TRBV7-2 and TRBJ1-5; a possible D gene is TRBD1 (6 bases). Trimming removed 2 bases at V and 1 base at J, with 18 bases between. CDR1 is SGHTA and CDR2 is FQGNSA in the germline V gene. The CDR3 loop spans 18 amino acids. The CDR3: CASSLRPRLGGSNQPQHF. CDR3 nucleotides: TGTGCCAGCAGCTTACGACCACGATTGGGGGGCAGCAATCAGCCCCAGCATTTT.

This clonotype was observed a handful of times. The CDR3 region is CASSLAPGGNQPQHF. The CDR3 DNA reads TGTGCCAGCAGTTTAGCGCCAGGGGGCAATCAGCCCCAGCATTTT. V gene TRBV28 combines with J gene TRBJ1-5; weak D call: TRBD1 (6 bases). The CDR3 totals 15 residues. V gave up 2 bases and J gave up 2 bases, with 10 bases separating them. CDR1 and CDR2 (germline): MDHEN, SYDVKM.

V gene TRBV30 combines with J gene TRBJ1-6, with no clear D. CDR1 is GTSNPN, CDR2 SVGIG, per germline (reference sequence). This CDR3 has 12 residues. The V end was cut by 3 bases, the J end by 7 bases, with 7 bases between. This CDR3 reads CAWSLRNSPLHF. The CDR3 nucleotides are TGTGCCTGGAGCTTAAGGAATTCACCCCTCCACTTT.

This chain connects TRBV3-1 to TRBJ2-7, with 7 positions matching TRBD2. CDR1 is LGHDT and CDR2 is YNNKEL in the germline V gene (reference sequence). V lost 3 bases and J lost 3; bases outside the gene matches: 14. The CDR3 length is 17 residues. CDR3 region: CASSHLPRLREIYEQYF. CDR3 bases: TGTGCCAGCAGCCATCTTCCACGTCTGCGGGAGATCTACGAGCAGTACTTC.

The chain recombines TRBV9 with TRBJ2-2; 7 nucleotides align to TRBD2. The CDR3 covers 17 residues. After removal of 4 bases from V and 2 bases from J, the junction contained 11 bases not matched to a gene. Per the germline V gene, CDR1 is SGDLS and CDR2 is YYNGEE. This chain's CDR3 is CASSPPPVAGNTGELFF. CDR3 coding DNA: TGTGCCAGCAGCCCGCCCCCGGTAGCGGGTAACACCGGGGAGCTGTTTTTT.

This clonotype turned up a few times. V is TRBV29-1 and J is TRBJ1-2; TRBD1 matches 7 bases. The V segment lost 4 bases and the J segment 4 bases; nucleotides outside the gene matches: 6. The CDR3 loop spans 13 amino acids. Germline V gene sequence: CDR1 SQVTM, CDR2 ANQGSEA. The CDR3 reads CSVAQGGLYGYTF. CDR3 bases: TGCAGCGTTGCCCAGGGGGGGCTCTATGGCTACACCTTC.

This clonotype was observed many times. DNA of the CDR3: TGTGCCAGCAGCTTGGGTGGTTACAATCAGCCCCAGCATTTT. It yields the protein CASSLGGYNQPQHF. The V gene is TRBV5-4, the J gene TRBJ1-5; unclear D gene. CDR3 length equals 14 residues. The germline gives CDR1 SGHNT, CDR2 YYREEE (reference sequence). V lost 0 bases, J lost 3 bases, and 7 bases lay in between.

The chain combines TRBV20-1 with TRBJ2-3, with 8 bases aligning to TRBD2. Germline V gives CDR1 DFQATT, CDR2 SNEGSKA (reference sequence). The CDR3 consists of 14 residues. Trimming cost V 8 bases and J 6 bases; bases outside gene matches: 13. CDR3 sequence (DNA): TGCAGTCAAAAACGGGGGGGGCCGTTGGATACGCAGTATTTT. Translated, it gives CSQKRGGPLDTQYF.

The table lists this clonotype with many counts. The CDR3 DNA reads TGTGCCAGCAGTGAATTGTTAAAGGGGTTGGATACGCAGTATTTT. It encodes CASSELLKGLDTQYF. The rearrangement joins TRBV25-1 to TRBJ2-3; a weak D match, TRBD1 (5 bases). The CDR3 covers 15 residues. Germline CDR1 and CDR2: MGHDK and SYGVNS. V lost 1 base to trimming and J lost 6 bases, with 14 bases between them. Variable domain in full (rest from reference TRBV25-1 and TRBJ2-3): EADIYQTPRYLVIGTGKKITLECSQTMGHDKMYWYQQDPGMELHLIHYSYGVNSTEKGDLSSESTVSRIRTEHFPLTLESARPSHTSQYLCASSELLKGLDTQYFGPGTRLTVL.

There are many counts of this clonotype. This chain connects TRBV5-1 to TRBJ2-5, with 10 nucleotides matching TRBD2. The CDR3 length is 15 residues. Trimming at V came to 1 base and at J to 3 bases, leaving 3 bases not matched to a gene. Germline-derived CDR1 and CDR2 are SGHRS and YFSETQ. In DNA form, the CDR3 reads TGCGCCAGCAGCTTGAAGCTAGCGGGGGAAGAGACCCAGTACTTC. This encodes CASSLKLAGEETQYF.

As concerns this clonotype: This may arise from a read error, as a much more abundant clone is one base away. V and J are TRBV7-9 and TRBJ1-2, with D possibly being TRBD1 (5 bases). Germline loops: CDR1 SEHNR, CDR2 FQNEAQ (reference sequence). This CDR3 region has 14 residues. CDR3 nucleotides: TGTGCCAACAGCTTAGGGACTGGGCAGTATGGCTACACCTTC. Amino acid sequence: CANSLGTGQYGYTF.

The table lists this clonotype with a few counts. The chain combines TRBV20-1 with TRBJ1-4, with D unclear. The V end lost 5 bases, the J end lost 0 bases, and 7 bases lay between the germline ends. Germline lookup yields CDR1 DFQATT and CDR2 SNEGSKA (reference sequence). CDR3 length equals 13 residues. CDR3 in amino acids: CSAQRATNEKLFF. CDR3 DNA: TGCAGTGCTCAGAGAGCAACTAATGAAAAACTGTTTTTT.

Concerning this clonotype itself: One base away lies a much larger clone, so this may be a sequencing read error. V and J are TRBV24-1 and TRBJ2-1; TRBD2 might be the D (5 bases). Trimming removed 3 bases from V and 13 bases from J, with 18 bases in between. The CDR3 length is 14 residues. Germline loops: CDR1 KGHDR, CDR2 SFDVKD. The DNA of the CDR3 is TGTGCCACCAGTGATGGCGGAGGTGGGGAGACCCAGTTCTTC. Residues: CATSDGGGGETQFF.

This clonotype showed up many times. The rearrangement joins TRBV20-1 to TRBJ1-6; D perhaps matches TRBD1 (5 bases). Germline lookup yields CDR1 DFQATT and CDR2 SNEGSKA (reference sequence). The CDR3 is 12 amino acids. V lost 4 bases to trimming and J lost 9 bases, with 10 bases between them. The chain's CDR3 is CSATGTSSPLHF. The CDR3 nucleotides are TGCAGTGCTACAGGGACTTCTTCACCCCTCCACTTT.

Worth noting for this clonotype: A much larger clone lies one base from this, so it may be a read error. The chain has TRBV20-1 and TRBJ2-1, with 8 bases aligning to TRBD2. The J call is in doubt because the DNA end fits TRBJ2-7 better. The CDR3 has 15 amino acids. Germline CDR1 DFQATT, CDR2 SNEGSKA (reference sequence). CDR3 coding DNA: TGCAGTGCCTCGGGGGGGGGCGCATCCTACAATGAGCAGTACTTC. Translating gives CSASGGGASYNEQYF.

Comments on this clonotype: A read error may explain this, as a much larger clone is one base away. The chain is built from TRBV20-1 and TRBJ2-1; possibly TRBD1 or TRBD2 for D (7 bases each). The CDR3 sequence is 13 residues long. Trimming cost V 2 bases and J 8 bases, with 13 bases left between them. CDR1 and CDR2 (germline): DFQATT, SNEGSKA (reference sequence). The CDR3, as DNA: TGCAGTGCTAGAAAACCAGGGGGGGATGAGCAGTTCTTC. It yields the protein CSARKPGGDEQFF.

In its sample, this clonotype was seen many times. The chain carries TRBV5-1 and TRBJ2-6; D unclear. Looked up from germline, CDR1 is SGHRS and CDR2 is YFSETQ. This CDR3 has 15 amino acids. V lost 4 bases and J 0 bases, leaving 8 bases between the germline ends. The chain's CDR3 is CASSPPSSGANVLTF. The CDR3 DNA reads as TGCGCCAGCAGCCCCCCAAGCTCTGGGGCCAACGTCCTGACTTTC.

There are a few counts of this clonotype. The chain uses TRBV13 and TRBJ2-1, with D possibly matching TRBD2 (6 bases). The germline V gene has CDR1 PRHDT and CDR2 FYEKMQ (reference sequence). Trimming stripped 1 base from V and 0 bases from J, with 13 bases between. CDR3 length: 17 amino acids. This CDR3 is CASSLELGGSSYNEQFF. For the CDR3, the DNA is TGTGCCAGCAGCTTAGAACTCGGGGGTAGCTCCTACAATGAGCAGTTCTTC.